A selection of T cell receptor beta chains follows, all from one sample in a study of identical twins. TCRdb reanalysed the 5' RACE reads using MiXCR and keeps one entry per CDR3 protein. The sample has 690,000 or so distinct CDR3 sequences; 8.6% are singletons. The data were also submitted as part of a second study, on yellow fever vaccine responses in identical twins.

Sample: PBMCs. The receptors were sampled from a woman under 30 in good health. CDR3s include the opening cysteine and the closing phenylalanine or tryptophan. D genes are given only for firm matches. Size values are once, few and many counts, or a class for expanded clones, and some rows have none.

j_call: TRBJ2-3
d_call: .
v_call: TRBV7-9
clone_size: few
cdr3_aa: CASSRVGTDTQYF
cdr3_nt: TGTGCCAGCAGCCGTGTCGGCACAGATACGCAGTATTTT

j_call: TRBJ2-3
d_call: .
v_call: TRBV24-1
clone_size: few
cdr3_aa: CATSARARAGSTDTPYF
cdr3_nt: TGTGCCACCAGTGCTCGGGCCCGGGCCGGTAGCACAGATACGCCGTATTTT

j_call: TRBJ2-7
d_call: .
v_call: TRBV6-1
clone_size: .
cdr3_aa: CASSLQGGAAYEQYF
cdr3_nt: TGTGCCAGCAGTCTCCAAGGGGGGGCGGCCTACGAGCAGTACTTC

j_call: TRBJ2-2
d_call: TRBD1
v_call: TRBV3-1
clone_size: few
cdr3_aa: CASSHGEMTGGLAGELFF
cdr3_nt: TGTGCCAGCAGCCACGGAGAGATGACAGGGGGTCTGGCCGGGGAGCTGTTTTTT

j_call: TRBJ2-5
d_call: .
v_call: TRBV15
clone_size: .
cdr3_aa: CATSRDAVGEETQYF
cdr3_nt: TGTGCCACCAGCAGAGACGCGGTCGGAGAAGAGACCCAGTACTTC

j_call: TRBJ2-7
d_call: TRBD1
v_call: TRBV5-5
clone_size: many
cdr3_aa: CASRNGQGAGQGSYEQYF
cdr3_nt: TGTGCCAGCAGGAACGGACAAGGGGCCGGACAGGGCTCCTACGAGCAGTACTTC

j_call: TRBJ2-2
d_call: .
v_call: TRBV6-5
clone_size: many
cdr3_aa: CASSYSTANTGELFF
cdr3_nt: TGTGCCAGCAGTTACTCGACAGCGAACACCGGGGAGCTGTTTTTT

j_call: TRBJ2-1
d_call: TRBD1
v_call: TRBV6-6
clone_size: many
cdr3_aa: CASSPGGHEQFF
cdr3_nt: TGTGCCAGCAGCCCAGGGGGCCATGAGCAGTTCTTC

j_call: TRBJ2-7
d_call: TRBD2
v_call: TRBV20-1
clone_size: .
cdr3_aa: CSARGGGSSYEQYF
cdr3_nt: TGCAGTGCTAGAGGGGGCGGGAGCTCCTACGAGCAGTACTTC

j_call: TRBJ1-3
d_call: TRBD1
v_call: TRBV29-1
clone_size: few
cdr3_aa: CSVPGQGFEGNTIYF
cdr3_nt: TGCAGCGTACCGGGACAGGGGTTTGAGGGAAACACCATATATTTT

j_call: TRBJ1-6
d_call: TRBD1
v_call: TRBV15
clone_size: many
cdr3_aa: CATSRDRQGQSPLHF
cdr3_nt: TGTGCCACCAGCAGGGATCGACAGGGGCAATCACCCCTCCACTTT

j_call: TRBJ2-2
d_call: TRBD1
v_call: TRBV12-5
clone_size: .
cdr3_aa: CASRQGQGSGELFF
cdr3_nt: TGTGCTAGTCGTCAAGGACAGGGGAGCGGGGAGCTGTTTTTT

j_call: TRBJ2-5
d_call: TRBD2
v_call: TRBV7-2
clone_size: .
cdr3_aa: CASSIDSGGAEETQYF
cdr3_nt: TGTGCCAGCAGCATCGATAGCGGGGGGGCGGAAGAGACCCAGTACTTC

j_call: TRBJ2-7
d_call: TRBD1
v_call: TRBV5-5
clone_size: few
cdr3_aa: CASSLGPTGVGEQYF
cdr3_nt: TGTGCCAGCAGCTTGGGACCTACAGGGGTTGGGGAGCAGTACTTC

j_call: TRBJ2-7
d_call: .
v_call: TRBV29-1
clone_size: few
cdr3_aa: CSVSGPEYEQYF
cdr3_nt: TGCAGCGTTTCCGGGCCGGAATACGAGCAGTACTTC

j_call: TRBJ2-2
d_call: TRBD1
v_call: TRBV29-1
clone_size: .
cdr3_aa: CSVESDRGLTGELFF
cdr3_nt: TGCAGCGTTGAATCGGACAGGGGGCTCACCGGGGAGCTGTTTTTT

j_call: TRBJ2-7
d_call: .
v_call: TRBV3-1
clone_size: .
cdr3_aa: CASSPRAYSYEQYF
cdr3_nt: TGTGCCAGCAGCCCCCGGGCTTACTCCTACGAGCAGTACTTC

j_call: TRBJ2-7
d_call: .
v_call: TRBV7-9
clone_size: many
cdr3_aa: CASSLVGGTYEQYF
cdr3_nt: TGTGCCAGCAGCTTAGTAGGCGGAACCTACGAGCAGTACTTC

j_call: TRBJ2-7
d_call: TRBD2
v_call: TRBV11-1
clone_size: few
cdr3_aa: CASSLARASGALSYEQYF
cdr3_nt: TGTGCCAGCAGCTTAGCTCGGGCTAGCGGGGCCCTCTCCTACGAGCAGTACTTC

j_call: TRBJ2-7
d_call: .
v_call: TRBV12-3/TRBV12-4
clone_size: .
cdr3_aa: CASSTSGTISYEQYF
cdr3_nt: TGTGCCAGCAGTACCTCCGGGACCATTTCCTACGAGCAGTACTTC

j_call: TRBJ1-1
d_call: TRBD1
v_call: TRBV30
clone_size: few
cdr3_aa: CAWSVGTGLTEAFF
cdr3_nt: TGTGCCTGGAGTGTTGGGACAGGGCTGACTGAAGCTTTCTTT

j_call: TRBJ2-7
d_call: .
v_call: TRBV29-1
clone_size: .
cdr3_aa: CSVETYGLHEQYF
cdr3_nt: TGCAGCGTTGAAACCTACGGGTTGCACGAGCAGTACTTC

j_call: TRBJ2-1
d_call: TRBD2
v_call: TRBV10-3
clone_size: few
cdr3_aa: CAISEPGLDYYNEQFF
cdr3_nt: TGTGCCATCAGTGAGCCGGGACTAGATTACTACAATGAGCAGTTCTTC

j_call: TRBJ2-1
d_call: TRBD2
v_call: TRBV20-1
clone_size: many
cdr3_aa: CSARPGLLNEQFF
cdr3_nt: TGCAGTGCTCGACCGGGACTACTAAATGAGCAGTTCTTC

j_call: TRBJ2-7
d_call: .
v_call: TRBV28
clone_size: .
cdr3_aa: CASSPRAAYEQYF
cdr3_nt: TGTGCCAGCAGTCCCAGGGCAGCCTACGAGCAGTACTTC

j_call: TRBJ2-4
d_call: .
v_call: TRBV12-3/TRBV12-4
clone_size: many
cdr3_aa: CASSQALGGKNIQYF
cdr3_nt: TGTGCCAGCAGTCAGGCCCTCGGGGGCAAAAACATTCAGTACTTC

j_call: TRBJ2-3
d_call: .
v_call: TRBV7-8
clone_size: few
cdr3_aa: CASRKLTDTQYF
cdr3_nt: TGTGCCAGCAGAAAGCTCACAGATACGCAGTATTTT

j_call: TRBJ2-1
d_call: .
v_call: TRBV25-1
clone_size: many
cdr3_aa: CASSKLGVGNEQFF
cdr3_nt: TGTGCCAGCAGTAAACTAGGTGTTGGCAATGAGCAGTTCTTC

j_call: TRBJ2-5
d_call: .
v_call: TRBV24-1
clone_size: many
cdr3_aa: CATRGRYQETQYF
cdr3_nt: TGTGCCACCAGAGGACGGTACCAAGAGACCCAGTACTTC

j_call: TRBJ2-2
d_call: TRBD2
v_call: TRBV20-1
clone_size: .
cdr3_aa: CSARGGLAGGRNTGELFF
cdr3_nt: TGCAGTGCTAGAGGGGGGCTAGCGGGAGGGCGGAACACCGGGGAGCTGTTTTTT

j_call: TRBJ1-6
d_call: .
v_call: TRBV7-2
clone_size: few
cdr3_aa: CASSRTGLDNSPLHF
cdr3_nt: TGTGCCAGCAGCCGAACAGGCCTGGATAATTCACCCCTCCACTTT

j_call: TRBJ2-7
d_call: .
v_call: TRBV11-2
clone_size: .
cdr3_aa: CASSFSPQGMDEQYF
cdr3_nt: TGTGCCAGCAGCTTCTCCCCGCAGGGTATGGACGAGCAGTACTTC

j_call: TRBJ2-1
d_call: .
v_call: TRBV20-1
clone_size: few
cdr3_aa: CSATRASSYNEQFF
cdr3_nt: TGCAGTGCTACCAGGGCCAGCTCCTACAATGAGCAGTTCTTC

j_call: TRBJ2-4
d_call: .
v_call: TRBV11-2
clone_size: few
cdr3_aa: CASSLVFRNSLAKNIQYF
cdr3_nt: TGTGCCAGCAGCTTAGTGTTTAGGAATTCCTTGGCCAAAAACATTCAGTACTTC

j_call: TRBJ1-1
d_call: .
v_call: TRBV20-1
clone_size: many
cdr3_aa: CSARDRGVIGQISEAFF
cdr3_nt: TGCAGTGCTAGAGATCGGGGGGTAATCGGGCAAATCTCTGAAGCTTTCTTT

j_call: TRBJ1-4
d_call: .
v_call: TRBV6-1
clone_size: few
cdr3_aa: CASTGDNHNEKLFF
cdr3_nt: TGTGCCAGCACTGGGGACAATCATAATGAAAAACTGTTTTTT

j_call: TRBJ2-1
d_call: .
v_call: TRBV28
clone_size: .
cdr3_aa: CASSSLTGRYNEQFF
cdr3_nt: TGTGCCAGCAGTTCATTGACAGGGAGGTACAATGAGCAGTTCTTC

j_call: TRBJ2-7
d_call: .
v_call: TRBV5-1
clone_size: few
cdr3_aa: CASSLNGQTYEQYF
cdr3_nt: TGCGCCAGCAGCTTGAATGGACAGACCTACGAGCAGTACTTC

j_call: TRBJ2-5
d_call: .
v_call: TRBV20-1
clone_size: .
cdr3_aa: CRARPDDRLETQYF
cdr3_nt: TGCAGAGCTAGGCCTGATGACAGATTAGAGACCCAGTACTTC

j_call: TRBJ2-7
d_call: .
v_call: TRBV5-5
clone_size: .
cdr3_aa: CASSLGLEGGSDF
cdr3_nt: TGTGCCAGCAGCTTGGGACTAGAAGGGGGTAGTGACTTC

j_call: TRBJ2-1
d_call: .
v_call: TRBV3-1
clone_size: many
cdr3_aa: CASSQTGVGGAGEQFF
cdr3_nt: TGTGCCAGCAGCCAAACAGGCGTAGGAGGGGCCGGTGAGCAGTTCTTC

j_call: TRBJ2-1
d_call: .
v_call: TRBV27
clone_size: few
cdr3_aa: CASSALGGGRDEQFF
cdr3_nt: TGTGCCAGCAGTGCCCTAGGGGGTGGGAGGGATGAGCAGTTCTTC

j_call: TRBJ2-5
d_call: TRBD1
v_call: TRBV12-5
clone_size: .
cdr3_aa: CASGLVRGTGVQETQYF
cdr3_nt: TGTGCTAGTGGTTTGGTACGGGGGACAGGGGTCCAAGAGACCCAGTACTTC

j_call: TRBJ2-7
d_call: .
v_call: TRBV4-3
clone_size: .
cdr3_aa: CASSLHSGYEQYF
cdr3_nt: TGCGCCAGCAGCCTTCACTCAGGGTACGAGCAGTACTTC

j_call: TRBJ2-1
d_call: TRBD2
v_call: TRBV6-4
clone_size: few
cdr3_aa: CASGTSGRGGGRSSYNEQFF
cdr3_nt: TGTGCCAGCGGGACTAGCGGGAGGGGGGGAGGACGTAGCTCCTACAATGAGCAGTTCTTC

j_call: TRBJ2-3
d_call: TRBD2
v_call: TRBV5-1
clone_size: .
cdr3_aa: CASSPQRGASTDTQYF
cdr3_nt: TGCGCCAGCAGCCCCCAGCGGGGGGCTAGCACAGATACGCAGTATTTT

j_call: TRBJ2-1
d_call: TRBD2
v_call: TRBV14
clone_size: many
cdr3_aa: CASSQDLLAGGNEQFF
cdr3_nt: TGTGCCAGCAGCCAAGATCTGCTAGCGGGAGGGAATGAGCAGTTCTTC

j_call: TRBJ2-2
d_call: .
v_call: TRBV7-2
clone_size: .
cdr3_aa: CASSLRVGGLGELFF
cdr3_nt: TGTGCCAGCAGCTTAAGGGTGGGGGGCCTCGGGGAGCTGTTTTTT

j_call: TRBJ2-1
d_call: TRBD2
v_call: TRBV10-3
clone_size: many
cdr3_aa: CAISELRSSGTLADYNEQFF
cdr3_nt: TGTGCCATCAGTGAGCTGCGGTCTAGCGGGACATTAGCGGACTACAATGAGCAGTTCTTC

j_call: TRBJ2-7
d_call: .
v_call: TRBV7-9
clone_size: many
cdr3_aa: CASSHIDYEQYF
cdr3_nt: TGTGCCAGCAGCCACATAGACTACGAGCAGTACTTC